The present T cell receptor beta chain was sequenced within a study of blood T cell repertoires in COVID-19. Study overall: Whether acute or convalescent, the COVID-19 samples came from the United States, Italy and Spain. Sources were T cells, B-cell-depleted T cells, or PBMCs; the material itself was cDNA or gDNA.

In the original analysis: Amplification with reference gene primers provided the estimates of nucleated cell counts. Libraries were prepared by immunoSEQ multiplex PCR; TCRdb keeps only in-frame clonotypes and omits some of them. That table is the source of V, J and clone size, and D and trimming were worked out from the DNA. The table has some 62,000 clones, around 80% seen once. The age range of participants was 18 to 89 years, with residence in roughly 25 US areas. The CDR3 length is 17 residues. V gave up 2 bases and J gave up 7 bases; unmatched junction bases: 15. Germline CDR1 SGHVS, CDR2 FQNEAQ.

The V and J genes are TRBV7-8 and TRBJ2-5, with TRBD2 identical over 8 bases. The sequence came from a middle-aged woman with acute COVID-19. The sequencing sample was made of PBMCs or T cells enriched from blood (not recorded which). CDR3: CASSLFLSGVERGTQYF. CDR3 in DNA: TGTGCCAGCAGCTTATTCCTTAGCGGGGTAGAAAGGGGGACCCAGTACTTC.